The next 18 T cell receptor beta chains were all read from a single sample in a study of blood T cell repertoires in COVID-19. The protocol was immunoSEQ multiplex PCR, while the TCRdb copy is restricted to in-frame clones and leaves out a portion. The data show about 130,000 clones, around 85% seen once. The specimen sequenced was peripheral blood. Receptors originate from a woman aged 45-65 years with acute or convalescent COVID-19.

V is TRBV10-3 and J is TRBJ1-2; TRBD1 agrees at 10 bases. Germline loops: CDR1 ENHRY, CDR2 SYGVKD. The length of the CDR3 is 16 residues. Germline trimming cut 1 base from V and 4 bases from J; bases unmatched to any gene: 6. The CDR3 here is CAISEFRDRGAYGYTF. Here the CDR3 DNA reads TGTGCCATCAGTGAGTTCCGGGACAGGGGAGCCTATGGCTACACCTTC.

This chain joins TRBV5-8 and TRBJ1-2; D unclear. The CDR3 runs 15 residues. V was trimmed by 2 bases and J by 3 bases, leaving 14 bases between them. Germline V gives CDR1 SGHTS, CDR2 YDEGEE. The CDR3 bases are TGTGCCAGCAGCTTAGTAACGGGGTGGGACTATGGCTACACCTTC. As protein: CASSLVTGWDYGYTF. Complete variable domain (other parts from reference TRBV5-8 and TRBJ1-2): EAGVTQSPTHLIKTRGQQATLRCSPISGHTSVYWYQQALGLGLQFLLWYDEGEERNRGNFPPRFSGRQFPNYSSELNVNALELEDSALYLCASSLVTGWDYGYTFGSGTRLTVV.

The table lists this clone with a count of one. The V gene is TRBV6-5, the J gene TRBJ1-2, with 7 bases fitting TRBD1. The CDR3 is 15 amino acids. V shed 7 bases, J shed 0 bases, and the junction held 8 bases outside the gene matches. Germline CDR1 is MNHEY and CDR2 is SVGAGI. CDR3 sequence reads: CASTQTGTANYGYTF. The DNA for the CDR3 is TGTGCCAGCACCCAGACAGGGACTGCTAACTATGGCTACACCTTC.

The chain recombines TRBV5-1 with TRBJ2-7; 8 positions match TRBD1. Germline CDR1 is SGHRS and CDR2 is YFSETQ. This CDR3 contains 18 residues. V trimming: 0 bases; J trimming: 2 bases; junction bases outside the gene matches: 13. The CDR3 region has the DNA TGCGCCAGCAGCTTGGACGCGTCCAACAGGGGGATGACCTACGAGCAGTACTTC. Amino acid sequence: CASSLDASNRGMTYEQYF.

The chain recombines TRBV11-2 with TRBJ2-3; 8 bases map to TRBD1. J gave up 6 bases and V 2 bases, and 7 bases lay outside the gene matches. The CDR3 loop spans 15 amino acids. The germline V gene encodes CDR1 SGHAT and CDR2 FQNNGV. The chain's CDR3 is CASSLFQTGDDTQYF. The DNA for the CDR3 is TGTGCCAGCAGCTTATTCCAGACAGGGGATGATACGCAGTATTTT.

This sequence joins TRBV6-4 and TRBJ2-2; D is perhaps TRBD1 (6 bases). CDR1 and CDR2 (germline): MRHNA, SNTAGT. CDR3 size: 13 residues. V was pared by 6 bases and J by 7 bases, with 12 bases between. CDR3 protein: CASRPGAGGELFF. The DNA of the CDR3 is TGTGCCAGCAGGCCAGGGGCCGGCGGGGAGCTGTTTTTT.

The J gene is TRBJ2-2, the V gene TRBV7-9, with 8 bases that match TRBD1. V was pared by 5 bases and J by 4 bases, with 6 bases of the junction left unmatched. From germline, CDR1 is SEHNR and CDR2 FQNEAQ (reference sequence). CDR3 length: 15 amino acids. CDR3 DNA: TGTGCCAGCAGCCCCGGACAGGGAGGCACCGGGGAGCTGTTTTTT. Protein sequence: CASSPGQGGTGELFF.

The rearrangement joins TRBV30 to TRBJ2-1; D perhaps matches TRBD2 (5 bases). Trimming took 5 bases from V and 10 from J, leaving 9 bases between them. This CDR3 has 10 residues. In germline, CDR1 is GTSNPN, CDR2 SVGIG (reference sequence). The CDR3 coding sequence is TGTGCCTGGGGACTGAGGGAGCAGTTCTTC. Its protein is CAWGLREQFF.

The chain recombines TRBV28 with TRBJ2-3; the D is unclear. The CDR3 runs 12 residues. The germline V gene has CDR1 MDHEN and CDR2 SYDVKM. V was clipped by 7 bases and J by 2 bases, with 7 bases between them. Written as DNA, the CDR3 is TGTGCCAGCAAGACACTCACAGATACGCAGTATTTT. It encodes CASKTLTDTQYF.

The gene calls are TRBV27 and TRBJ1-2, with 7 positions matching TRBD1. This CDR3 has 14 residues. Trimming removed 5 bases from V and 6 bases from J; junction bases left unmatched: 9. Germline V gene sequence: CDR1 MNHEY, CDR2 SMNVEV (reference sequence). Here the CDR3 reads CASSAPGTAHGYTF. In DNA, the CDR3 is TGTGCCAGCAGTGCCCCCGGGACAGCCCATGGCTACACCTTC.

The CDR3 protein is CASLRDNGNEKLFF. The CDR3 DNA follows: TGTGCCAGCCTCCGGGACAATGGAAATGAAAAACTGTTTTTT. V gene TRBV6-5 combines with J gene TRBJ1-4; the D gene is possibly TRBD1 (6 bases). CDR1 and CDR2 from the germline V gene are MNHEY and SVGAGI. Between the trimmed V and J ends, which lost 8 bases and 5 bases, there was a span of 15 bases. This CDR3 contains 14 residues.

In this sample, this clone turned up once. V is TRBV19 and J is TRBJ2-1, with D tentatively TRBD1 (5 bases). This CDR3 has 18 amino acids. V lost 2 bases, J lost 0 bases, and 17 bases lay in between. Per germline, CDR1 LNHDA and CDR2 SQIVND (reference sequence). The CDR3 bases are TGTGCCAGTAGTATATCGTCGGCAGGGCATTACTCCTACAATGAGCAGTTCTTC. It yields the protein CASSISSAGHYSYNEQFF.

V and J are TRBV19 and TRBJ1-6; TRBD1 matches 8 bases. The CDR3 is 14 residues long. J lost 9 bases, V lost 5 bases, and 6 bases had no gene match. The germline gives CDR1 LNHDA, CDR2 SQIVND (reference sequence). The CDR3 loop is CASSEGQGSSPLHF. DNA of the CDR3: TGTGCCAGTAGTGAAGGACAGGGAAGTTCACCCCTCCACTTT.

This clone was counted once. V and J are TRBV27 and TRBJ1-4; perhaps TRBD1 as D (5 bases). The CDR3 has 14 amino acids. Germline V gene lookup returns CDR1 MNHEY and CDR2 SMNVEV (reference sequence). The germline V and J ends were trimmed by 6 bases and 4 bases, with 12 bases remaining between them. CDR3 bases: TGTGCCAGCAGACCGGGACTAAATAATGAAAAACTGTTTTTT. It codes for CASRPGLNNEKLFF.

The J gene is TRBJ2-1, the V gene TRBV4-1, with TRBD1 matching 7 bases. CDR1 is MGHRA, CDR2 YSYEKL, per germline. Trimming at V came to 5 bases and at J to 4 bases, leaving 8 bases not matched to a gene. The CDR3 consists of 15 residues. In DNA, the CDR3 is TGCGCCAGCAGCGACCGGGACAGCAATTACAATGAGCAGTTCTTC. This gives the protein CASSDRDSNYNEQFF.

The chain combines TRBV27 with TRBJ1-2; TRBD1 is a possible D gene (5 bases). Trimming removed 0 bases at V and 5 bases at J, with 10 bases between. The CDR3 loop spans 14 amino acids. The germline gives CDR1 MNHEY, CDR2 SMNVEV (reference sequence). The CDR3 spells CASSLSGGTYGYTF. The CDR3 nucleotides are TGTGCCAGCAGTTTATCTGGGGGGACGTATGGCTACACCTTC.

The table lists this clone with a few counts. V and J are TRBV5-4 and TRBJ2-5; no firm D call. V lost 1 base and J lost 3, with 4 bases in between. In germline, CDR1 is SGHNT, CDR2 YYREEE (reference sequence). CDR3 size: 12 residues. The CDR3 coding sequence is TGTGCCAGCAGCTTGTCCGAAGAGACCCAGTACTTC. The encoded protein is CASSLSEETQYF.

V and J are TRBV5-1 and TRBJ2-2; 7 nucleotides line up with TRBD1. J gave up 6 bases and V 6 bases, and 11 bases lay outside the gene matches. Germline assignment: CDR1 SGHRS and CDR2 YFSETQ. The CDR3 is made up of 15 amino acids. This chain's CDR3 is CASTLPRQGSGELFF. The CDR3 nucleotides read TGCGCCAGCACCTTACCGCGACAGGGTTCCGGGGAGCTGTTTTTT.